This TCR beta chain was recovered during a study of cytomegalovirus exposure and HLA in healthy donors. Whole-study findings and limits: The sole available immune exposure information was CMV serostatus. TCR beta V segments were, for the most part, productive about 87% or about 30% of the time in an earlier analysis. Cytomegalovirus-associated TCR beta chains were listed, numbering 164.

The ends lost 4 bases at V and 5 bases at J; junction bases unmatched: 10. CDR3 length: 16 residues. Germline CDR1 and CDR2: MNHEY and SVGAGI. A few counts support this clone. Antigen: not known. PCR used 60 Vbeta primers and 13 Jbeta primers. The method was immunoSEQ multiplex PCR; TCRdb's version includes in-frame clones alone and lacks a portion of them. In the table there are 180,000 or so clones, more than 75% of which are singletons. The clonotype comes from a woman aged 45-65 years in good health and CMV-seropositive. The chain carries TRBV6-5 and TRBJ2-3, with 9 nucleotides matching TRBD2. Sequenced material: PBMCs. The CDR3 nucleotides are TGTGCCAGCAGTTTACTGGCGGGAGGGCCAGGAGATACGCAGTATTTT. It specifies CASSLLAGGPGDTQYF.